One and the same sample provided the 9 T cell receptor beta chains below, sequenced in a study of T-cell memory formation after mild COVID-19. MiXCR was run by TCRdb on the 5' RACE reads, yielding one entry per CDR3 protein. The sample contains roughly 580,000 distinct CDR3 sequences, under 20% of which appear only once. Material for sequencing was PBMCs or a T cell subset sorted from them (not recorded which). These receptors all come from an adult woman who had mild COVID-19 (a few samples of this study predate the infection). Cell type and time point are not known.

This clonotype was counted a few times. The rearrangement uses TRBV6-5 and TRBJ1-6, with 7 bases identical to TRBD1. Germline values: CDR1 MNHEY, CDR2 SVGAGI. J was trimmed by 7 bases and V by 0 bases; bases with no gene match: 3. The CDR3 totals 15 residues. CDR3 residues: CASSYSGTENSPLHF. In DNA, the CDR3 is TGTGCCAGCAGTTACTCCGGGACAGAAAATTCACCCCTCCACTTT.

This clonotype was picked up a small number of times. The chain links TRBV30 to TRBJ1-1; the D is unclear. Per germline, CDR1 GTSNPN and CDR2 SVGIG (reference sequence). V gave up 4 bases and J gave up 0 bases, with 18 bases separating them. The CDR3 extends over 16 amino acids. Here the CDR3 DNA reads TGTGCCTGGACCTCCGGGAGCCACGGGTTGAACACTGAAGCTTTCTTT. It translates to CAWTSGSHGLNTEAFF.

The count of this clonotype is one. The chain has TRBV3-1 and TRBJ2-3; 10 bases match TRBD2. CDR3 length: 17 residues. The germline V gene encodes CDR1 LGHDT and CDR2 YNNKEL (reference sequence). V lost 5 bases, J lost 6 bases, and 14 bases stayed unmatched. This CDR3 reads CASSKPGLAAGSDTQYF. CDR3 bases: TGTGCCAGCAGCAAACCAGGACTAGCGGCAGGATCGGATACGCAGTATTTT.

The chain carries TRBV29-1 and TRBJ2-5; maybe TRBD1 (6 bases). Germline V gene lookup returns CDR1 SQVTM and CDR2 ANQGSEA. The CDR3 is made up of 16 amino acids. Trimming pared 3 bases from V and 3 bases from J, leaving 20 bases between. The CDR3 spells CSVDWGEGVLEETQYF. The CDR3 nucleotides are TGCAGCGTTGATTGGGGCGAGGGGGTATTGGAAGAGACCCAGTACTTC.

This clonotype was found a few times. This chain links TRBV19 with TRBJ2-7, with 9 bases aligning to TRBD1. The CDR3 runs 15 residues. Germline CDR1 and CDR2: LNHDA and SQIVND (reference sequence). The V segment lost 5 bases and the J segment 6 bases; nucleotides outside the gene matches: 11. The CDR3 loop reads CASSDYSGTGTEQYF. The DNA of the CDR3 is TGTGCCAGTAGTGACTATTCCGGGACAGGGACCGAGCAGTACTTC.

This chain links TRBV12-3 or TRBV12-4 with TRBJ1-1, with no clear D. V lost 8 bases to trimming and J lost 1 base, with 14 bases between them. This CDR3 contains 14 residues. In nucleotides, the CDR3 is TGTGCCAGCGGAATCCTTAGGCGGAACACTGAAGCTTTCTTT. This translates into CASGILRRNTEAFF.

This clonotype was observed many times. The chain recombines TRBV5-1 with TRBJ1-5; no reliable D call. The CDR3 is made up of 13 amino acids. Germline V lookup: CDR1 SGHRS, CDR2 YFSETQ. Trimming cost V 0 bases and J 4 bases, with 5 bases left between them. CDR3 amino acids: CASSLAENQPQHF. As DNA, the CDR3 is TGCGCCAGCAGCTTGGCAGAGAATCAGCCCCAGCATTTT.

Only a few counts were recorded for this clonotype. The chain employs TRBV7-9 and TRBJ1-5; D call uncertain. Germline values: CDR1 SEHNR, CDR2 FQNEAQ (reference sequence). The CDR3 covers 15 residues. The germline V and J ends were trimmed by 1 base and 0 bases, with 7 bases remaining between them. The CDR3 loop is CASSLGSNSNQPQHF. CDR3 DNA: TGTGCCAGCAGCTTAGGATCCAATAGCAATCAGCCCCAGCATTTT.

This clonotype was detected only a few times. This rearrangement joins TRBV20-1 to TRBJ2-7; the match to TRBD1 covers 12 bases. CDR1 DFQATT and CDR2 SNEGSKA come from the germline V gene (reference sequence). V was pared by 3 bases and J by 4 bases, with 4 bases of the junction left unmatched. The CDR3 runs to 14 residues. CDR3 sequence reads: CSARRGQGAYEQYF. The CDR3 nucleotides are TGCAGTGCTAGGAGGGGACAGGGGGCTTACGAGCAGTACTTC.